Listed below are T cell receptor beta chains from one sample, sequenced in a study of blood T cell repertoires in COVID-19. Clones were read by immunoSEQ multiplex PCR, and TCRdb kept only the in-frame ones, dropping some. The data hold about 150,000 clones, with 87% observed a single time. Sequencing input: peripheral blood. The receptor set was obtained from a man at least 80 years old with acute or convalescent COVID-19. CDR3s include the opening cysteine and the closing phenylalanine or tryptophan. Each record gives: clone size, V gene, D gene, J gene, CDR3 DNA, CDR3 protein. A D gene is named only where the DNA matches it firmly. Rows may omit the clone size; those that give it use once, few, many or a size class.

-	TRBV14	-	TRBJ2-1	TGTGCCAGCAGCCATTGGAAGGGGGGGCTCTCCTACAATGAGCAGTTCTTC	CASSHWKGGLSYNEQFF
-	TRBV4-1	-	TRBJ1-6	TGCGCCAGCAGCCGTGAGTCAGGGTTGGTTTCACCCCTCCACTTT	CASSRESGLVSPLHF
-	TRBV3-1/TRBV3-2	-	TRBJ1-6	TGTGCCAGCAGGTATGGACAGAGGAATTCACCCCTCCACTTT	CASRYGQRNSPLHF
-	TRBV7-8	TRBD1	TRBJ1-3	TGTGCCAGCAGCTACTACAGGGGAACGGGAAACACCATATATTTT	CASSYYRGTGNTIYF
once	TRBV5-1	TRBD1	TRBJ1-2	TGCGCCAGCAGCGGGGGACAGGGGAACTATGGCTACACCTTC	CASSGGQGNYGYTF
-	TRBV5-1	TRBD2	TRBJ2-5	TGCGCCAGCAGCTTGTCCGCGATCGGGGGGGAGACCCAGTACTTC	CASSLSAIGGETQYF
-	TRBV28	TRBD2	TRBJ2-3	TGTGCCAGCAGTTCCCCCCGACTAGCGGGAGGTACAGATACGCAGTATTTT	CASSSPRLAGGTDTQYF
-	TRBV20-1	-	TRBJ2-4	TGCAGTGCTCAGACAGGAAACATTCAGTACTTC	CSAQTGNIQYF
-	TRBV7-6	TRBD1	TRBJ2-7	TGTGCCAGCAGCACCGGACAGGGGATTAACTACGAGCAGTACTTC	CASSTGQGINYEQYF
-	TRBV5-1	TRBD2	TRBJ2-5	TGCGCCAGCAGCCTCGCCGGGACTAGCGGAGAGACCCAGTACTTC	CASSLAGTSGETQYF
-	TRBV30	-	TRBJ1-6	TGTGCCTGGAAGCGGAGCGGATCACCCCTCCACTTT	CAWKRSGSPLHF
few	TRBV6-6	-	TRBJ2-3	TGTGCCAGCAGCAAGGGGACAATTCGCCCTTATACGCAGTATTTT	CASSKGTIRPYTQYF
-	TRBV19	-	TRBJ2-3	TGTGCCAGTAGTATACAGGGAGATACGCAGTATTTT	CASSIQGDTQYF
-	TRBV4-1	-	TRBJ2-2	TGCGCCAGCAGCCAACCACAGTACACCGGGGAGCTGTTTTTT	CASSQPQYTGELFF
-	TRBV7-3	-	TRBJ2-2	TGTGCCAGCAGCCCCTCCAGGGGACTAATTGCCGGGGAGCTGTTTTTT	CASSPSRGLIAGELFF
-	TRBV5-6	TRBD1	TRBJ1-3	TGTGCCAGCAGCTTGCGGTCGACAGGGTCCTCTGGAAACACCATATATTTT	CASSLRSTGSSGNTIYF
-	TRBV28	-	TRBJ2-3	TGTGCCAGCAGCTTACTGGTCCTCACCAGGGGCACAGATACGCAGTATTTT	CASSLLVLTRGTDTQYF
-	TRBV19	TRBD1	TRBJ1-6	TGTGCCAGTGAGACCGGGACAGGAAATTCACCCCTCCACTTT	CASETGTGNSPLHF
-	TRBV7-9	TRBD2	TRBJ2-1	TGTGCCAGCAGCCCTCCGGGACTAGCGAGTAACGCGTACAATGAGCAGTTCTTC	CASSPPGLASNAYNEQFF
-	TRBV28	TRBD1	TRBJ2-7	TGTGCCAGCAGCTACAGGGGTGATTACGAGCAGTACTTC	CASSYRGDYEQYF
-	TRBV6-5	TRBD1	TRBJ2-1	TGTGCCAGCAGTTGGACAGGCTCCTCGGATGAGCAGTTCTTC	CASSWTGSSDEQFF
-	TRBV6-5	-	TRBJ2-5	TGTGCCAGCAGCGTAACAGGGAGGGAAACCCAGTACTTC	CASSVTGRETQYF
-	TRBV7-2	-	TRBJ1-1	TGTGCCAGCAGCTTAGGGACAGCTGTGAACACTGAAGCTTTCTTT	CASSLGTAVNTEAFF
few	TRBV6-2/TRBV6-3	-	TRBJ2-7	TGTGCCAGCAGTCGAGGGACACAGCAGTACTTC	CASSRGTQQYF
-	TRBV29-1	-	TRBJ1-5	TGCAGCGCAGCATATAGCAATCAGCCCCAGCATTTT	CSAAYSNQPQHF
-	TRBV24-1	-	TRBJ1-5	TGTGCCACCAGTGATTCTTCGCAGGGTTCCCGCAATCAGCCCCAGCATTTT	CATSDSSQGSRNQPQHF
once	TRBV10-3	-	TRBJ2-7	TGTGCCATCAATTCCCAGCCGGGATACGAGCAGTACTTC	CAINSQPGYEQYF